This passage covers 4 T cell receptor beta chains from one sample sequenced in a study of CD8+CD57+ T cells in acquired aplastic anemia. Patients picked for sequencing had shown CD8+CD57+ cell expansion detected by flow cytometry. CDR3 and TCR beta VDJ profiling relied on genomic DNA as the template. TCRdb called the reads again in MiXCR, with one record for every CDR3 protein. The repertoire holds roughly 250,000 distinct CDR3 sequences, with around 45% as singletons. Sequencing input: sorted CD4+, CD8+, or CD8+CD57+ T cells (not recorded which) from PBMCs. These receptor sequences come from a human donor with aplastic anemia.

The chain recombines TRBV2 with TRBJ2-3, with TRBD2 identical over 12 bases. The V gene end was trimmed by 7 bases and the J gene end by 2 bases; junction bases not matched to a gene: 7. Germline V gene sequence: CDR1 SNHLY, CDR2 FYNNEI. This CDR3 is 16 amino acids long. CDR3 nucleotide sequence: TGTGCCAGCACCGAGCTAGCGGGAGGGGCCACAGATACGCAGTATTTT. It is translated as CASTELAGGATDTQYF. Filled out from reference TRBV2 and TRBJ2-3, the complete variable domain reads EPEVTQTPSHQVTQMGQEVILRCVPISNHLYFYWYRQILGQKVEFLVSFYNNEISEKSEIFDDQFSVERPDGSNFTLKIRSTKLEDSAMYFCASTELAGGATDTQYFGPGTRLTVL.

This sequence joins TRBV10-3 and TRBJ2-5; D possibly uses TRBD1 or TRBD2 (6 bases each). This CDR3 contains 11 residues. Germline V gene data show CDR1 as ENHRY and CDR2 as SYGVKD. V was clipped by 8 bases and J by 4 bases, with 8 bases between them. Here the CDR3 DNA reads TGTGCCATCGGAGGGGGAGAGACCCAGTACTTC. This gives the protein CAIGGGETQYF.

To note about this clonotype: This may arise from a read error, as a much more abundant clone is one base away. The chain carries TRBV7-6 and TRBJ2-3; D ambiguous. The end of the DNA is better explained by TRBJ1-5, so the J call may be wrong. Germline V gives CDR1 SGHVS, CDR2 FNYEAQ. This CDR3 comprises 16 residues. DNA of the CDR3: TGTGCCAGCAGCTTGATGATCGCGGGGTCCACAGATACGCAGCATTTT. This encodes CASSLMIAGSTDTQHF.

In its sample, this clonotype was seen once. The CDR3 DNA is TGTGCCAGCAGCGTAGTCGGGACAGGGCACCCCAACTATGGCTACACCTTC. As protein: CASSVVGTGHPNYGYTF. This sequence joins TRBV9 and TRBJ1-2, with TRBD1 matching over 9 bases. The V segment lost 0 bases and the J segment 2 bases; nucleotides outside the gene matches: 8. In germline, CDR1 is SGDLS, CDR2 YYNGEE. CDR3 length: 17 residues.